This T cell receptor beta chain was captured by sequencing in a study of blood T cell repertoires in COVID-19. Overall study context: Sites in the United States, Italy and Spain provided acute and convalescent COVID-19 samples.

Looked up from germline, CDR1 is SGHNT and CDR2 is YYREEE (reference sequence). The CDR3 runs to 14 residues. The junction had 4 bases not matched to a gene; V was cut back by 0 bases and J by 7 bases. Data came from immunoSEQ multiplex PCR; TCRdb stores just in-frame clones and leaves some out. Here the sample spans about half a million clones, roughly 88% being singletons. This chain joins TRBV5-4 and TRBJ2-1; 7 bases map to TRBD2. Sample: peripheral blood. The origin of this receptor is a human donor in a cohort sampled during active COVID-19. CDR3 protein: CASSLGGRANEQFF. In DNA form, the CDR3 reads TGTGCCAGCAGCTTGGGGGGGAGGGCGAATGAGCAGTTCTTC. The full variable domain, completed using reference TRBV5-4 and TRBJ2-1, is ETGVTQSPTHLIKTRGQQVTLRCSSQSGHNTVSWYQQALGQGPQFIFQYYREEENGRGNFPPRFSGLQFPNYSSELNVNALELDDSALYLCASSLGGRANEQFFGPGTRLTVL.